Each of the 5 T cell receptor beta chains below was sequenced from the same sample in a study of cytomegalovirus exposure and HLA in healthy donors listed by TCRdb under 2017. Library construction relied on the immunoSEQ multiplex PCR assay. TCRdb re-hosts the immuneACCESS table, in-frame sequences only. Its copies lack some clones; in the studies checked, an unresolved V gene accounts for under half of them, and the cause for the rest is not known. The sample table shows about 54,000 clones, and 89% are seen once. Of the sample, 7.5% to 9.5% is held by the ten largest clones. The specimen was PBMCs. These receptors came from a woman under 30 in good health and CMV-seropositive.

The gene calls are TRBV5-6 and TRBJ2-7; D remains unclear. V dropped 0 bases and J dropped 0 bases, with 7 bases sitting between them. The CDR3 runs to 14 residues. Germline V gene lookup returns CDR1 SGHDT and CDR2 YYEEEE. The CDR3 loop reads CASSLGTYSYEQYF. The CDR3 nucleotides are TGTGCCAGCAGCTTGGGCACCTACTCCTACGAGCAGTACTTC.

V and J are TRBV19 and TRBJ1-5; D might be TRBD1 (5 bases). This CDR3 region has 14 residues. V was pared by 5 bases and J by 5 bases, with 13 bases between. Germline V CDR1 and CDR2: LNHDA, SQIVND (reference sequence). The CDR3 loop is CASSARVRDQPQHF. In DNA form, the CDR3 reads TGTGCCAGTAGTGCCAGGGTTCGGGATCAGCCCCAGCATTTT.

The genes are TRBV28 and TRBJ1-1, with a tentative D call TRBD1 (6 bases). Trimming stripped 9 bases from V and 3 bases from J, with 14 bases between. Per germline, CDR1 MDHEN and CDR2 SYDVKM. The CDR3 extends over 13 amino acids. The CDR3 DNA is TGTGCCAGTTACAGGGTACTGGACACTGAAGCTTTCTTT. It encodes CASYRVLDTEAFF.

The genes are TRBV10-3 and TRBJ2-3; no definite D call. This CDR3 is 11 amino acids long. From germline, CDR1 is ENHRY and CDR2 SYGVKD. V was shortened by 7 bases and J by 3 bases, with 5 bases between the two germline ends. The CDR3, as DNA: TGTGCCATCACGGGTACAGATACGCAGTATTTT. It yields the protein CAITGTDTQYF.

The chain recombines TRBV29-1 with TRBJ1-6; D might be TRBD1 (5 bases). The germline V gene encodes CDR1 SQVTM and CDR2 ANQGSEA. Trimming took 4 bases from V and 7 from J, leaving 11 bases between them. This CDR3 contains 13 residues. CDR3 amino acids: CSVAETANSPLHF. DNA for the CDR3: TGCAGCGTTGCCGAGACAGCCAATTCACCCCTCCACTTT.